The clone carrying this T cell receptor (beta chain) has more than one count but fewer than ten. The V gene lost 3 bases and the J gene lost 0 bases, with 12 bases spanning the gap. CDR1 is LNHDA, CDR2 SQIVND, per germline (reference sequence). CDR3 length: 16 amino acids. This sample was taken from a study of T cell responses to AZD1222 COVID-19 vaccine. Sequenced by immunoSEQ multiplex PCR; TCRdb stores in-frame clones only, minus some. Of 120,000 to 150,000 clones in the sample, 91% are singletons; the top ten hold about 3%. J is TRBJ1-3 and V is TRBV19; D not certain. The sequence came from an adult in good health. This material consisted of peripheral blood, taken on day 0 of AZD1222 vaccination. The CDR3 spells CASSMYSGGSGNTIYF. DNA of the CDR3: TGTGCCAGTAGTATGTATTCGGGCGGCTCTGGAAACACCATATATTTT.